This T cell receptor (beta chain) comes out of a study of blood T cell repertoires in COVID-19. Sequencing was performed with immunoSEQ multiplex PCR; in TCRdb, only in-frame clones are kept and a portion is missing. The sample has approximately 300,000 clones, around 90% seen once. The germline gives CDR1 KGHSY, CDR2 FQNENV. V was clipped by 5 bases and J by 3 bases; unmatched bases: 6. The length of the CDR3 is 14 residues. This chain uses TRBV16 with TRBJ1-1; 7 nucleotides match TRBD1. Sequences were obtained from PBMCs or T cells enriched from blood (not recorded which). The sequence was obtained from a woman between 25 and 40 years old who had recovered from COVID-19. This CDR3 reads CASSKTGWDTEAFF. CDR3 DNA sequence: TGTGCCAGCAGCAAGACAGGGTGGGACACTGAAGCTTTCTTT.